Listed here are 25 T cell receptor beta chains from one sample, sequenced in a study of cytomegalovirus exposure and HLA in healthy donors (dated by TCRdb to between 2016 and 2019). Library construction relied on the immunoSEQ multiplex PCR assay. The multiplex PCR relied on a mix of 60 forward primers for TCR Vbeta segments and 13 reverse primers for TCR Jbeta segments. The source is immuneACCESS, and TCRdb retained only in-frame sequences with V and J called. Part of the clones is not carried over; for the studies checked, unresolved V genes explain less than half of this, and the remainder is unexplained. The sample table records roughly 100,000 clones; over 60% of these occur just once. Of the sample, around 5% is held by the ten largest clones. Sequences were obtained from PBMCs. These receptors originate from a woman under 30 in good health and CMV-seropositive.

The chain links TRBV11-3 to TRBJ2-3, with 8 bases that match TRBD2. Germline-derived CDR1 and CDR2 are SGHNT and YENEEA. The junction had 7 bases not matched to a gene; V was cut back by 5 bases and J by 6 bases. The CDR3 is 14 residues long. In nucleotides, the CDR3 is TGTGCCAGCAGCGAAGCGGGAGCGGGGGATACGCAGTATTTT. It is translated as CASSEAGAGDTQYF.

V and J are TRBV27 and TRBJ2-7; TRBD1 agrees at 7 bases. The V gene end was trimmed by 4 bases and the J gene end by 3 bases; junction bases not matched to a gene: 6. Germline CDR1 MNHEY, CDR2 SMNVEV (reference sequence). The CDR3 contains 14 residues. CDR3 in DNA: TGTGCCAGCAGTTCAGACCGACAGGGCTACGAGCAGTACTTC. Translating gives CASSSDRQGYEQYF.

The rearrangement uses TRBV9 and TRBJ2-1; 7 nucleotides line up with TRBD2. V gave up 0 bases and J gave up 7 bases; unmatched junction bases: 7. The germline CDR1 and CDR2 sequences are SGDLS and YYNGEE. This CDR3 region has 15 residues. The CDR3 region has the DNA TGTGCCAGCAGCGTAGCCCTAGCGGCGAGGAATGAGCAGTTCTTC. Its translation is CASSVALAARNEQFF.

The V call is TRBV14, the J call TRBJ1-2; D ambiguous. V lost 4 bases and J 3 bases, leaving 9 bases between the germline ends. Germline V CDR1 and CDR2: SGHDN, FVKESK. The CDR3 totals 13 residues. In DNA, the CDR3 is TGTGCCAGCAGCCTCGACGGGGACTATGGCTACACCTTC. As protein: CASSLDGDYGYTF.

The genes are TRBV5-1 and TRBJ2-1; 12 bases line up with TRBD2. The V segment lost 4 bases and the J segment 4 bases; nucleotides outside the gene matches: 6. The V gene's germline CDR1 is SGHRS and CDR2 YFSETQ. This CDR3 is 16 amino acids long. CDR3 sequence (DNA): TGCGCCAGCAGCCAGGGACTAGCGGGCCTATACAATGAGCAGTTCTTC. Protein product: CASSQGLAGLYNEQFF.

The genes are TRBV5-4 and TRBJ1-2, with 10 bases lining up with TRBD1. Germline lookup yields CDR1 SGHNT and CDR2 YYREEE (reference sequence). This CDR3 has 14 amino acids. Trimming removed 4 bases from V and 2 bases from J; junction bases left unmatched: 2. CDR3 residues: CASSKGQGNYGYTF. CDR3 nucleotide sequence: TGTGCCAGCAGCAAGGGACAGGGGAACTATGGCTACACCTTC.

Only a few counts were recorded for this clone. The chain couples TRBV6-5 to TRBJ2-7; a possible D gene is TRBD1 (5 bases). V was trimmed by 0 bases and J by 3 bases, leaving 15 bases between them. Germline loops: CDR1 MNHEY, CDR2 SVGAGI. This CDR3 region has 16 residues. CDR3 coding DNA: TGTGCCAGCAGTTACTCTGGGGCAGGGCGATACTACGAGCAGTACTTC. Protein: CASSYSGAGRYYEQYF.

This clone showed up many times. The chain employs TRBV5-8 and TRBJ2-7, with 8 nucleotides matching TRBD1. V shed 3 bases, J shed 1 base, and the junction held 6 bases outside the gene matches. CDR3 size: 15 residues. Germline V gene data show CDR1 as SGHTS and CDR2 as YDEGEE. As DNA, the CDR3 is TGTGCCAGCAGCTGGACCGGGACAGGTTCCTACGAGCAGTACTTC. This codes for CASSWTGTGSYEQYF.

V and J are TRBV30 and TRBJ2-6; TRBD2 aligns across 12 bases. The CDR3 spans 18 residues. The junction had 9 bases not matched to a gene; V was cut back by 2 bases and J by 4 bases. The germline V gene encodes CDR1 GTSNPN and CDR2 SVGIG (reference sequence). DNA for the CDR3: TGTGCCTGGAGTTTCCTAGCGGGAGGGGGAACGGGGGCCAACGTCCTGACTTTC. This encodes CAWSFLAGGGTGANVLTF.

The chain carries TRBV19 and TRBJ2-7, with D perhaps TRBD2 (5 bases). V lost 2 bases to trimming and J lost 6 bases, with 14 bases between them. Germline V gives CDR1 LNHDA, CDR2 SQIVND (reference sequence). This CDR3 has 14 amino acids. The CDR3 region is CASSIQAALGEQYF. The CDR3 DNA follows: TGTGCCAGTAGTATACAAGCGGCTTTAGGCGAGCAGTACTTC.

V usage is TRBV9 and J usage is TRBJ2-1, with TRBD2 matching 7 bases. J was trimmed by 0 bases and V by 3 bases; bases with no gene match: 3. There are 15 residues in the CDR3. Germline assignment: CDR1 SGDLS and CDR2 YYNGEE. The DNA for the CDR3 is TGTGCCAGCAGCGCAGCGGGGTCCTCCTACAATGAGCAGTTCTTC. Translated: CASSAAGSSYNEQFF.

The chain has TRBV2 and TRBJ1-2; TRBD1 might be the D (5 bases). The ends were cut back, 4 bases at V and 4 bases at J, with 7 bases in the middle. The germline V gene encodes CDR1 SNHLY and CDR2 FYNNEI. The CDR3 has 12 residues. This CDR3 is CASSGQIYGYTF. The CDR3 nucleotides are TGTGCCAGCAGTGGACAGATCTATGGCTACACCTTC.

The gene calls are TRBV7-3 and TRBJ2-1, with 10 bases fitting TRBD2. Germline V gene lookup returns CDR1 SGHTA and CDR2 FQGTGA. CDR3 length: 13 residues. Losses at the gene ends were 1 base for V and 10 bases for J; bases not matched to a gene: 1. The CDR3 reads CASSLMGLAEQFF. In DNA, the CDR3 is TGTGCCAGCAGCTTAATGGGACTAGCGGAGCAGTTCTTC.

The rearrangement joins TRBV5-1 to TRBJ1-1; the D is unclear. The germline V gene has CDR1 SGHRS and CDR2 YFSETQ. The ends were cut back, 5 bases at V and 0 bases at J, with 5 bases in the middle. The CDR3 loop spans 12 amino acids. CDR3 region: CASSSVNTEAFF. In DNA form, the CDR3 reads TGCGCCAGCAGTTCTGTGAACACTGAAGCTTTCTTT.

The genes are TRBV5-8 and TRBJ2-5, with D maybe TRBD1 (6 bases). V lost 0 bases to trimming and J lost 0 bases, with 6 bases between them. The CDR3 is 14 residues long. The germline V gene has CDR1 SGHTS and CDR2 YDEGEE. CDR3 in amino acids: CASSLDRDQETQYF. In nucleotides, the CDR3 is TGTGCCAGCAGCTTGGACAGGGACCAAGAGACCCAGTACTTC.

The chain has TRBV28 and TRBJ1-1; maybe TRBD1 (6 bases). Trimming shortened V by 7 bases and J by 4 bases, and 16 bases separated the two germline ends. Germline CDR1 and CDR2: MDHEN and SYDVKM. The CDR3 is 14 residues long. CDR3 amino acids: CASTFTGYSTEAFF. The CDR3 bases are TGTGCCAGCACCTTCACAGGGTACAGCACTGAAGCTTTCTTT. The entire variable domain, with the rest obtained from reference TRBV28 and TRBJ1-1, is as follows: DVKVTQSSRYLVKRTGEKVFLECVQDMDHENMFWYRQDPGLGLRLIYFSYDVKMKEKGDIPEGYSVSREKKERFSLILESASTNQTSMYLCASTFTGYSTEAFFGQGTRLTVV.

The chain carries TRBV7-8 and TRBJ1-1; the D gene is possibly TRBD1 (5 bases). The germline CDR1 and CDR2 sequences are SGHVS and FQNEAQ. The V and J ends lost 2 bases and 4 bases respectively, with 14 bases between them. The CDR3 consists of 15 residues. CDR3 loop: CASSLMGGGSTEAFF. Here the CDR3 DNA reads TGTGCCAGCAGCTTAATGGGCGGGGGGAGCACTGAAGCTTTCTTT.

The chain combines TRBV6-1 with TRBJ2-7; 7 bases line up with TRBD1. After removal of 2 bases from V and 7 bases from J, the junction contained 11 bases not matched to a gene. Germline loops: CDR1 MNHNS, CDR2 SASEGT. The CDR3 has 15 amino acids. CDR3 in amino acids: CASSEPGQRLWEQYF. CDR3 nucleotides: TGTGCCAGCAGTGAACCGGGACAGAGGTTGTGGGAGCAGTACTTC.

V is TRBV27 and J is TRBJ1-2; TRBD1 agrees at 8 bases. Germline V gives CDR1 MNHEY, CDR2 SMNVEV (reference sequence). The CDR3 is made up of 16 amino acids. The V gene end was trimmed by 0 bases and the J gene end by 7 bases; junction bases not matched to a gene: 10. The CDR3 DNA follows: TGTGCCAGCAGTTTATCATGGGGACAGGCCGTGAGTGGCTACACCTTC. Translating it yields CASSLSWGQAVSGYTF.

This chain joins TRBV6-5 and TRBJ2-3, with D possibly TRBD2 on 5 matching bases. The V gene's germline CDR1 is MNHEY and CDR2 SVGAGI. Trimming left V 0 bases short and J 1 base short, with 11 bases between. The CDR3 runs 16 residues. CDR3 sequence reads: CASSYSWGAGTDTQYF. The CDR3 DNA reads as TGTGCCAGCAGTTACTCCTGGGGAGCTGGCACAGATACGCAGTATTTT.

The chain employs TRBV30 and TRBJ2-2; a weak D match, TRBD2 (6 bases). Germline CDR1 is GTSNPN and CDR2 is SVGIG (reference sequence). V lost 2 bases and J lost 7, with 11 bases in between. The CDR3 loop spans 13 amino acids. The DNA of the CDR3 is TGTGCCTGGAGTCTGGGACTGTACGGGGAGCTGTTTTTT. This translates into CAWSLGLYGELFF.

The chain has TRBV30 and TRBJ1-2, with a weak D call TRBD1 (6 bases). Trimming left V 0 bases short and J 6 bases short, with 20 bases between. This CDR3 region has 16 residues. CDR1 and CDR2 (germline): GTSNPN, SVGIG (reference sequence). CDR3 sequence (DNA): TGTGCCTGGAGTGTACCCCTTGGGCAGGGGCTTAATGGCTACACCTTC. It translates to CAWSVPLGQGLNGYTF. Together with reference TRBV30 and TRBJ1-2, the CDR3 gives the full variable domain: SQTIHQWPATLVQPVGSPLSLECTVEGTSNPNLYWYRQAAGRGLQLLFYSVGIGQISSEVPQNLSASRPQDRQFILSSKKLLLSDSGFYLCAWSVPLGQGLNGYTFGSGTRLTVV.

The chain couples TRBV6-5 to TRBJ1-5, with TRBD1 matching over 7 bases. Looked up from germline, CDR1 is MNHEY and CDR2 is SVGAGI. This CDR3 is 14 amino acids long. J gave up 5 bases and V 7 bases, and 8 bases lay outside the gene matches. CDR3 sequence (DNA): TGTGCCAGCACCAAGACAGGGTCGGATCAGCCCCAGCATTTT. It translates to CASTKTGSDQPQHF.

The V gene is TRBV9, the J gene TRBJ1-3, with TRBD1 as a possible D gene (6 bases). This CDR3 has 14 residues. CDR1 is SGDLS, CDR2 YYNGEE, per germline. V dropped 6 bases and J dropped 4 bases, with 14 bases sitting between them. The DNA of the CDR3 is TGTGCCAGCAAGGCAGGGGATTTCGGAAACACCATATATTTT. Its protein is CASKAGDFGNTIYF.

The V call is TRBV19, the J call TRBJ1-5; TRBD1 might be the D (6 bases). The V gene lost 7 bases and the J gene lost 3 bases, with 13 bases spanning the gap. From germline, CDR1 is LNHDA and CDR2 SQIVND (reference sequence). The CDR3 has 14 amino acids. DNA of the CDR3: TGTGCCAGTACCCCCCGGGACATCAATCAGCCCCAGCATTTT. This encodes CASTPRDINQPQHF.